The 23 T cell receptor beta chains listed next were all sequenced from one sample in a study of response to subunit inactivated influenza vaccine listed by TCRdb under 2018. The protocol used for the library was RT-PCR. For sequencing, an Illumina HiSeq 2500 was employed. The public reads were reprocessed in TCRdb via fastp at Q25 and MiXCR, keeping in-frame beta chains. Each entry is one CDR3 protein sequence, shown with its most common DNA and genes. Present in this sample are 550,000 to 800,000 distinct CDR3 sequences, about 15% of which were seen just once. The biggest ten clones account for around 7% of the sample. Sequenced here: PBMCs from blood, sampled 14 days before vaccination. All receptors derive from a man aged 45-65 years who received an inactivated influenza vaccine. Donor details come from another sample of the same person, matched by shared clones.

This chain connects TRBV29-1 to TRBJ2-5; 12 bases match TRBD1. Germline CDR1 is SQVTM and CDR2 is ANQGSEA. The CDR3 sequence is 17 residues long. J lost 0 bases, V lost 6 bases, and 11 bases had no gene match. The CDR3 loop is CSVTSGTGGSYQETQYF. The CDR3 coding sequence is TGCAGCGTAACCTCCGGGACAGGGGGCTCGTACCAAGAGACCCAGTACTTC.

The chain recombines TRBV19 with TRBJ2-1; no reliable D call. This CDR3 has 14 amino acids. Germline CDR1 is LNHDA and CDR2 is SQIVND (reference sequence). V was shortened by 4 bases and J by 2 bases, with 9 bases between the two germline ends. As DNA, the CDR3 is TGTGCCAGTAGTACCGGCCTCACCTACAATGAGCAGTTCTTC. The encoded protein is CASSTGLTYNEQFF.

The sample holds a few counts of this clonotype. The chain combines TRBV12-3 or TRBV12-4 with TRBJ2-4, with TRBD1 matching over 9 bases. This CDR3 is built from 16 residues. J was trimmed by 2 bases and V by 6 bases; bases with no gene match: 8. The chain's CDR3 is CASSRPGTGTKNIQYF. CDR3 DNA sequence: TGTGCCAGCAGCCGTCCCGGGACAGGGACCAAAAACATTCAGTACTTC.

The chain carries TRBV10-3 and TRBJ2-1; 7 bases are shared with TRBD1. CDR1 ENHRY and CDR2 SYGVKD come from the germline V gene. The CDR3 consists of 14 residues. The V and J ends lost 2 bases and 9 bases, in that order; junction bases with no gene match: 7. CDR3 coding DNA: TGTGCCATCAGTGAGCCAGAACAGGGGCCTGAGCAGTTCTTC. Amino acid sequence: CAISEPEQGPEQFF.

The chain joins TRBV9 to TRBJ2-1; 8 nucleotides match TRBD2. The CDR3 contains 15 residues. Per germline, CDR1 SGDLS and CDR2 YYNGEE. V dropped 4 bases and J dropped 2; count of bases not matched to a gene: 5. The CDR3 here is CASSLSGVTYNEQFF. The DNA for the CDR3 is TGTGCCAGCAGCCTTAGCGGGGTTACCTACAATGAGCAGTTCTTC.

The CDR3 DNA sequence: TGTGCCAGCAGCCCTTTTGCAGGGGGCGCAGATACGCAGTATTTT. Amino acid sequence: CASSPFAGGADTQYF. The genes are TRBV27 and TRBJ2-3; 8 nucleotides match TRBD1. Germline V gives CDR1 MNHEY, CDR2 SMNVEV (reference sequence). This CDR3 is built from 15 residues. Trimming cost V 6 bases and J 4 bases; bases outside gene matches: 9.

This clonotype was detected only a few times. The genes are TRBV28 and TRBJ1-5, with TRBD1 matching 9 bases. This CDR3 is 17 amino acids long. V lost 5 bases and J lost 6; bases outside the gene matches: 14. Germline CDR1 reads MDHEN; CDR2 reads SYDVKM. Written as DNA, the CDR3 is TGTGCCAGCAGTCCAACACTAGGACAGGGGATCGTTCAGCCCCAGCATTTT. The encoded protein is CASSPTLGQGIVQPQHF.

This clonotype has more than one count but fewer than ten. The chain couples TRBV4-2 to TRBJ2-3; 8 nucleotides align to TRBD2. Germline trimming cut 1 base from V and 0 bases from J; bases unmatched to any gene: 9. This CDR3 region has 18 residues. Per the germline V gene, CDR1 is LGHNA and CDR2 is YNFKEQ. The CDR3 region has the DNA TGTGCCAGCAGCCAAGGAGTACCACTAGCGGCGAGCACAGATACGCAGTATTTT. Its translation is CASSQGVPLAASTDTQYF.

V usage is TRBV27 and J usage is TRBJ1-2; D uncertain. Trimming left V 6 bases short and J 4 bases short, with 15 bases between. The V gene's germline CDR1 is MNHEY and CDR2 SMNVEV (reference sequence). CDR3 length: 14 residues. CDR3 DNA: TGTGCCAGCAGCGACCACAGTTTAAGCTATGGCTACACCTTC. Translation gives CASSDHSLSYGYTF.

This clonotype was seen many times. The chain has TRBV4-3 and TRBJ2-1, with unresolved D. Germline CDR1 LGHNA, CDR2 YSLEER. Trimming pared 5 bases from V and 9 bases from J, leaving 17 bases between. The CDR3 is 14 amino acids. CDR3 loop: CASSKGVGAAEQFF. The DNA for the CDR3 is TGCGCCAGCAGCAAAGGAGTTGGTGCCGCTGAGCAGTTCTTC.

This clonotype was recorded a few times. Here the CDR3 DNA reads TGCGCCAGCAGCCGGCCGGCCCGGGACAGGGGAAAGGGCACAGATACGCAGTATTTT. Protein product: CASSRPARDRGKGTDTQYF. The J gene is TRBJ2-3, the V gene TRBV5-1; 10 positions match TRBD1. V trimming: 4 bases; J trimming: 1 base; junction bases outside the gene matches: 15. Germline-derived CDR1 and CDR2 are SGHRS and YFSETQ. The CDR3 extends over 19 amino acids.

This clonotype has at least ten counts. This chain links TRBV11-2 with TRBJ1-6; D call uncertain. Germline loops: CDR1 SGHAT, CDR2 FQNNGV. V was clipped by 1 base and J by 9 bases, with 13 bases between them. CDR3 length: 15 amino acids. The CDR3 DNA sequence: TGTGCCAGCAGCTTAGTAGCAGGCATCGGTTCACCCCTCCACTTT. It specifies CASSLVAGIGSPLHF.

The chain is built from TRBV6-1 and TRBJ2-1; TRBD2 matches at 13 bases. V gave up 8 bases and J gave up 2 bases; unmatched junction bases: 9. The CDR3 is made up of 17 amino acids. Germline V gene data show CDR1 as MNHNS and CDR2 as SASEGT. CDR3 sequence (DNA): TGTGCCAGCGGGCCCATGGGACTAGCGGGACCCTACAATGAGCAGTTCTTC. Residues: CASGPMGLAGPYNEQFF.

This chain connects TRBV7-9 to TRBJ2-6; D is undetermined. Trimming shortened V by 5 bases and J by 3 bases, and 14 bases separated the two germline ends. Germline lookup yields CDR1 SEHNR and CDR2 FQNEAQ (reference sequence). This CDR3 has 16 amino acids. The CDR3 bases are TGTGCCAGCAGCGCGCCCTTAGGTTATGGGGCCAACGTCCTGACTTTC. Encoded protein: CASSAPLGYGANVLTF.

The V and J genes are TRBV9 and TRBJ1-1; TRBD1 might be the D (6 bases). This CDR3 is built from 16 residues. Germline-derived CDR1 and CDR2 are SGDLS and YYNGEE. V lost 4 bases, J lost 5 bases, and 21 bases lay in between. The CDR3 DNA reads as TGTGCCAGCAGCCCCCTCTCACAGGGTGAGTGGACTGAAGCTTTCTTT. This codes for CASSPLSQGEWTEAFF. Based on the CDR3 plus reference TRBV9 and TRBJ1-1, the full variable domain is DSGVTQTPKHLITATGQRVTLRCSPRSGDLSVYWYQQSLDQGLQFLIQYYNGEERAKGNILERFSAQQFPDLHSELNLSSLELGDSALYFCASSPLSQGEWTEAFFGQGTRLTVV.

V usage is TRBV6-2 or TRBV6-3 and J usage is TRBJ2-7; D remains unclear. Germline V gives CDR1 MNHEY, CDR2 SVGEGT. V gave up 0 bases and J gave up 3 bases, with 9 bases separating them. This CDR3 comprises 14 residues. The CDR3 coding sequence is TGTGCCAGCAGTTACTCCACCCTTCTCTACGAGCAGTACTTC. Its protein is CASSYSTLLYEQYF.

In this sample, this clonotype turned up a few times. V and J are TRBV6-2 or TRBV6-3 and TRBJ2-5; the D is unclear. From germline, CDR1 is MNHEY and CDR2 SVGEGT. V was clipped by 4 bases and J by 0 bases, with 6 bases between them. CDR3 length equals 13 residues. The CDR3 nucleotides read TGTGCCAGCAGTTCTCCGGACCAAGAGACCCAGTACTTC. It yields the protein CASSSPDQETQYF.

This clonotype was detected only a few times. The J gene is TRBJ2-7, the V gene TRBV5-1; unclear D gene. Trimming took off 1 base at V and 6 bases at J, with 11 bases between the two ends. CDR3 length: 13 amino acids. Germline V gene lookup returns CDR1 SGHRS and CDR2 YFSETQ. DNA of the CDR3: TGCGCCAGCAGCTTGTATCGGCCCTCCGAGCAGTACTTC. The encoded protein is CASSLYRPSEQYF.

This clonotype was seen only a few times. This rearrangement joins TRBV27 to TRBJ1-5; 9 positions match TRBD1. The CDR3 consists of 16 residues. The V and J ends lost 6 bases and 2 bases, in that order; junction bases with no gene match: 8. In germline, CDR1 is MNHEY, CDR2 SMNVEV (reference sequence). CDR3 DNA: TGTGCCAGCAGGGGACAGGGAGGGATAGGCAATCAGCCCCAGCATTTT. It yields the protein CASRGQGGIGNQPQHF.

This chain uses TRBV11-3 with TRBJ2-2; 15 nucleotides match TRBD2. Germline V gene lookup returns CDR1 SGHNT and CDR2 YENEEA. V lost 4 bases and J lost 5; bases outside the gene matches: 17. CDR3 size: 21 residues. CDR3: CASSSRIRTSGRAWGTGELFF. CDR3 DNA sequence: TGTGCCAGCAGCTCTCGAATAAGGACTAGCGGGAGGGCCTGGGGTACCGGGGAGCTGTTTTTT.

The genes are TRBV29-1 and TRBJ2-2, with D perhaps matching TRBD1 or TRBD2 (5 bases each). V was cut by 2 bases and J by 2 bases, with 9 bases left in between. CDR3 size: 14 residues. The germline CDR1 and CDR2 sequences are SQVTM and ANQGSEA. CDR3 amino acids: CSVERGRNTGELFF. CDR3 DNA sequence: TGCAGCGTTGAACGGGGCAGAAACACCGGGGAGCTGTTTTTT.

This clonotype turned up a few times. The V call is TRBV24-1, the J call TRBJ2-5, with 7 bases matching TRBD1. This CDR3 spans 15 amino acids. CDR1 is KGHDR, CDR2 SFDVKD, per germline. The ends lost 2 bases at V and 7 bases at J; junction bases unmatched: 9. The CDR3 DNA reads TGTGCCACCAGTGATTCCAGGGGGAGCTCAGGGACCCAGTACTTC. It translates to CATSDSRGSSGTQYF.

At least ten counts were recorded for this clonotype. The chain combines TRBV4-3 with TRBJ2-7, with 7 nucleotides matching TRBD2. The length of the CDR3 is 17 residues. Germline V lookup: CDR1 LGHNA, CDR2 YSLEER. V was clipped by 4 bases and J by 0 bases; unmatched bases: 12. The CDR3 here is CASSPGVASGSSYEQYF. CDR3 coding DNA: TGCGCCAGCAGCCCAGGAGTAGCTAGCGGTAGCTCCTACGAGCAGTACTTC.